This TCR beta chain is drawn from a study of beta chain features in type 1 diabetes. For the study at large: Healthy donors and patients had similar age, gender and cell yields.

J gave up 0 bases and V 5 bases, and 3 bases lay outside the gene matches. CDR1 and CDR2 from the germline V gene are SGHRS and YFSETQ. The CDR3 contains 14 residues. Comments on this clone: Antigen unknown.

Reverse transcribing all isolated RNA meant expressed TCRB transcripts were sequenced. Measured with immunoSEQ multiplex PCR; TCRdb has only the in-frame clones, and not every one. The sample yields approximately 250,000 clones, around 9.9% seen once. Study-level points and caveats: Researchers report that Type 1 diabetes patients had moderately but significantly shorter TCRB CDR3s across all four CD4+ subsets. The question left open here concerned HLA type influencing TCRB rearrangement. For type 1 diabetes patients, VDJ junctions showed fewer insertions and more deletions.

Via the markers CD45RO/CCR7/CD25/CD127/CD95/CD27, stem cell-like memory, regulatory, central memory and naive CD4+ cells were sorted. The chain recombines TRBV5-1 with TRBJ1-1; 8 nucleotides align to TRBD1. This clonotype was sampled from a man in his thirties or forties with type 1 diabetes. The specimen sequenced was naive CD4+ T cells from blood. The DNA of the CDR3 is TGCGCCAGCAGACCGGGACAGGTGAACACTGAAGCTTTCTTT. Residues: CASRPGQVNTEAFF.